Reported below is one TCR beta chain. This specimen belongs to a study of blood T cell repertoires in COVID-19. V dropped 5 bases and J dropped 0 bases, with 22 bases sitting between them. CDR1 is MDHEN and CDR2 is SYDVKM in the germline V gene. The CDR3 sequence is 18 residues long. Under the authors' procedure: Nucleated cell number was recorded as an estimate derived from reference gene primer amplification. Profiled with immunoSEQ multiplex PCR; TCRdb holds only in-frame clones, not every one. That table gives V, J and clone size, and the DNA gave D and trimming. The repertoire includes around 60,000 clones, around 87% of them detected once, and around an eighth sits in the top ten.

The sequence came from a man aged 55 to 70 with active COVID-19. The chain recombines TRBV28 with TRBJ1-1; D might be TRBD1 (6 bases). Sequencing was carried out using peripheral blood. In DNA form, the CDR3 reads TGTGCCAGCAGTGACCCCCGGGGGGCAGGGAGACTGAACACTGAAGCTTTCTTT. It encodes CASSDPRGAGRLNTEAFF.